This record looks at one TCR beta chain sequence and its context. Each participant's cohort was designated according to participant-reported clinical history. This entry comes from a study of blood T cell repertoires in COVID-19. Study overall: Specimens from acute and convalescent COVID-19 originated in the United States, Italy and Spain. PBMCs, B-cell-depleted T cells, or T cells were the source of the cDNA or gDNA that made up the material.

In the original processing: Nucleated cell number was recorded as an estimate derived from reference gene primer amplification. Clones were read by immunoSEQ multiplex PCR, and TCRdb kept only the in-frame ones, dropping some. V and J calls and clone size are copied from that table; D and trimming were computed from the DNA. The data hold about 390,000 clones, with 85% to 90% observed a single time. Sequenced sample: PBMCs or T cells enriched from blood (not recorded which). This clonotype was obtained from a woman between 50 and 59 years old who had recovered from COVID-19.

CDR3 coding DNA: TGTGCCAGCTCACCAGCGGCTAAAAACTACGAGCAGTACTTC. Its protein is CASSPAAKNYEQYF. V gene TRBV18 combines with J gene TRBJ2-7, with D unclear. This CDR3 comprises 14 residues. The germline V gene has CDR1 KGHSH and CDR2 LQKENI. The V end lost 2 bases, the J end lost 3 bases, and 11 bases lay between the germline ends.